The 17 T cell receptor beta chains reported below all come from one sample, sequenced in a study of cytomegalovirus exposure and HLA in healthy donors. This PCR relied on a set of 60 Vbeta primers and 13 Jbeta primers. Profiling relied on immunoSEQ multiplex PCR, and the TCRdb table lists in-frame clones only, not all of them. The sample lists 150,000 to 200,000 clones; 80% to 85% were seen once. Sequencing was carried out using PBMCs. These TCRs come from a girl aged 2 to 10 in good health and CMV-seropositive.

V and J are TRBV20-1 and TRBJ2-3, with a possible D match to TRBD2 (5 bases). The germline gives CDR1 DFQATT, CDR2 SNEGSKA (reference sequence). V gave up 8 bases and J gave up 3 bases, with 9 bases separating them. The CDR3 sequence is 11 residues long. The CDR3 DNA reads TGCAGTACCCAGCGGACAGATACGCAGTATTTT. It translates to CSTQRTDTQYF.

V and J are TRBV30 and TRBJ2-5; weak D call: TRBD1 (6 bases). The DNA matches TRBJ2-7 better at its end, which makes the J call doubtful. The CDR3 is made up of 11 amino acids. Germline CDR1 reads GTSNPN; CDR2 reads SVGIG (reference sequence). CDR3 amino acids: CAWTGAYEQYF. The CDR3 DNA follows: TGTGCCTGGACAGGGGCCTACGAGCAGTACTTC.

Sample share makes this clone medium-sized. V gene TRBV6-1 combines with J gene TRBJ2-7; 9 bases agree with TRBD2. CDR1 is MNHNS, CDR2 SASEGT, per germline. Trimming at V came to 2 bases and at J to 5 bases, leaving 7 bases not matched to a gene. The CDR3 loop spans 15 amino acids. The CDR3 loop reads CASSEREAGGHEQYF. In DNA, the CDR3 is TGTGCCAGCAGTGAAAGGGAAGCGGGAGGTCACGAGCAGTACTTC.

The genes are TRBV30 and TRBJ1-1; possible D gene TRBD1, 5 bases. From germline, CDR1 is GTSNPN and CDR2 SVGIG (reference sequence). V was trimmed by 8 bases and J by 4 bases, leaving 14 bases between them. The CDR3 is 12 amino acids. CDR3 DNA sequence: TGTGCCCGGCGGGGGGGGTTCACTGAAGCTTTCTTT. This gives the protein CARRGGFTEAFF.

V is TRBV6-1 and J is TRBJ1-1, with 9 positions matching TRBD1. In germline, CDR1 is MNHNS, CDR2 SASEGT. There are 14 residues in the CDR3. Trimming at V came to 7 bases and at J to 1 base, leaving 4 bases not matched to a gene. The chain's CDR3 is CASNRQGGNTEAFF. DNA of the CDR3: TGTGCCAGCAACCGACAGGGGGGGAACACTGAAGCTTTCTTT.

This rearrangement joins TRBV19 to TRBJ1-2; 8 nucleotides agree with TRBD1. The CDR3 is 13 residues long. The germline V gene encodes CDR1 LNHDA and CDR2 SQIVND (reference sequence). With V trimmed by 4 bases and J by 2 bases, 0 bases remained unmatched. The chain's CDR3 is CASSRDRNYGYTF. CDR3 coding DNA: TGTGCCAGTAGTAGGGACAGGAACTATGGCTACACCTTC.

This chain uses TRBV7-9 with TRBJ1-2; D uncertain. The germline gives CDR1 SEHNR, CDR2 FQNEAQ (reference sequence). This CDR3 is 13 amino acids long. V was cut by 4 bases and J by 2 bases, with 8 bases left in between. For the CDR3, the DNA is TGTGCCAGCAGCTACTCCGTGAACTATGGCTACACCTTC. Translated: CASSYSVNYGYTF.

As concerns this clone: The sample contains more than one DNA sequence encoding this CDR3. CDR3 nucleotide sequence: TGTGCCAGCAGTCGGGGCACAGATACGCAGTATTTT. Amino acid sequence: CASSRGTDTQYF. This chain connects TRBV6-5 to TRBJ2-3; no clear D gene. There are 12 residues in the CDR3. Trimming cost V 5 bases and J 1 base, with 4 bases left between them. CDR1 MNHEY and CDR2 SVGAGI come from the germline V gene.

The chain couples TRBV30 to TRBJ2-7, with D maybe TRBD2 (5 bases). Per the germline V gene, CDR1 is GTSNPN and CDR2 is SVGIG (reference sequence). The CDR3 consists of 12 residues. The germline V and J ends were trimmed by 0 bases and 5 bases, with 8 bases remaining between them. As DNA, the CDR3 is TGTGCCTGGAGTGTAGCGGTCCACGAGCAGTACTTC. Its translation: CAWSVAVHEQYF.

The CDR3 sequence is CASRSTGGGHQPQHF. For the CDR3, the DNA is TGTGCCAGCAGATCGACAGGGGGAGGTCATCAGCCCCAGCATTTT. The rearrangement links TRBV6-5 to TRBJ1-5; the match to TRBD1 covers 9 bases. Germline values: CDR1 MNHEY, CDR2 SVGAGI. This CDR3 is 15 amino acids long. V shed 6 bases, J shed 5 bases, and the junction held 8 bases outside the gene matches.

The V call is TRBV9, the J call TRBJ1-1, with D possibly TRBD1 on 5 matching bases. The germline V gene has CDR1 SGDLS and CDR2 YYNGEE. This CDR3 spans 19 amino acids. Trimming removed 0 bases at V and 1 base at J, with 22 bases between. The CDR3 coding sequence is TGTGCCAGCAGCGTAGGTGGATCCCGGGACTGGAGTAGGAACACTGAAGCTTTCTTT. Amino acid sequence: CASSVGGSRDWSRNTEAFF.

The chain recombines TRBV6-5 with TRBJ1-2, with D possibly TRBD1 on 6 matching bases. Germline V lookup: CDR1 MNHEY, CDR2 SVGAGI. V was pared by 2 bases and J by 4 bases, with 8 bases between. The CDR3 covers 13 residues. The CDR3 coding sequence is TGTGCCAGCAGTTACGTAGGGGGCTATGGCTACACCTTC. Translated, it gives CASSYVGGYGYTF.

The table lists this clone with a few counts. V usage is TRBV10-1 and J usage is TRBJ1-1; the D is unclear. The V end lost 3 bases, the J end lost 5 bases, and 16 bases lay between the germline ends. Germline-derived CDR1 and CDR2 are WNHNN and SYGVQD (reference sequence). CDR3 length equals 15 residues. The CDR3 DNA is TGCGCCAGCAGTGATCGTCCGGGGTCGAGGACTGAAGCTTTCTTT. Protein sequence: CASSDRPGSRTEAFF.

The chain employs TRBV15 and TRBJ1-3; D perhaps matches TRBD1 (5 bases). Between the trimmed V and J ends, which lost 0 bases and 7 bases, there was a span of 13 bases. CDR3 length: 15 amino acids. In germline, CDR1 is LNHNV, CDR2 YYDKDF (reference sequence). CDR3 nucleotides: TGTGCCACCAGCAGAGATCGGCAGGGCCGTAACACCATATATTTT. Translated: CATSRDRQGRNTIYF.

A note on this clone: The junction and the germline gene differ at one end; a read error may be behind it. CDR3 coding DNA: TGTGCCAGCAGCTTAGTCGGACTAGCGGGAGTCTCTTTT. As protein: CASSLVGLAGVSF. The rearrangement links TRBV11-2 to TRBJ2-3; 13 bases are shared with TRBD2. Germline assignment: CDR1 SGHAT and CDR2 FQNNGV. The CDR3 is 13 residues long.

The chain links TRBV12-5 to TRBJ1-4; possibly TRBD1 for D (6 bases). The CDR3 has 18 amino acids. Trimming cost V 0 bases and J 7 bases, with 21 bases left between them. Germline values: CDR1 LGHNT, CDR2 FRNRAP. The CDR3 nucleotides are TGTGCTAGTGGTTTGGTAACCACCTATTGGGGGCGAATTGAAAAACTGTTTTTT. Encoded protein: CASGLVTTYWGRIEKLFF. The full variable domain, in which reference TRBV12-5 and TRBJ1-4 provide the parts outside the CDR3, is DARVTQTPRHKVTEMGQEVTMRCQPILGHNTVFWYRQTMMQGLELLAYFRNRAPLDDSGMPKDRFSAEMPDATLATLKIQPSEPRDSAVYFCASGLVTTYWGRIEKLFFGSGTQLSVL.

The rearrangement links TRBV6-1 to TRBJ2-6; possibly TRBD2 for D (5 bases). This CDR3 is built from 15 residues. The germline gives CDR1 MNHNS, CDR2 SASEGT. The V and J ends lost 6 bases and 0 bases respectively, with 9 bases between them. The CDR3 DNA follows: TGTGCCAGCAGCTGGAGGATCTCTGGGGCCAACGTCCTGACTTTC. Protein sequence: CASSWRISGANVLTF.